One T cell receptor (beta chain) is described in this entry. Germline V gene data show CDR1 as DFQATT and CDR2 as SNEGSKA (reference sequence). V shed 2 bases and J shed 9 bases, with 8 bases lying between them. The CDR3 length is 11 residues. These data originate in a study of T cell responses to AZD1222 COVID-19 vaccine. Method: immunoSEQ multiplex PCR; TCRdb's copy keeps in-frame clones and lacks some. The sample lists 110,000 to 150,000 clones, around 89% occurring once. The clonotype originates from an adult who received the AZD1222 COVID-19 vaccine. V and J are TRBV20-1 and TRBJ2-1; D remains unclear. The input for sequencing was peripheral blood, taken 28 days after the second AZD1222 dose. The CDR3 is CSARLPSEQFF. CDR3 nucleotides: TGCAGTGCTAGACTCCCCAGTGAGCAGTTCTTC.